This TCR beta chain was captured by sequencing in a study of T cell repertoires in cytomegalovirus infection. At the level of the study: Public signatures in TCR beta pointed to CMV infection and matching HLA type.

V was cut by 5 bases and J by 2 bases, with 13 bases left in between. Germline lookup yields CDR1 DFQATT and CDR2 SNEGSKA (reference sequence). CDR3 length equals 14 residues. TCRdb reanalysed the reads using MiXCR and keeps one entry per CDR3 protein. The sample carries roughly 760,000 distinct CDR3 sequences, approximately 40% recorded once. Input material: PBMCs. J is TRBJ2-1 and V is TRBV20-1; a weak D match, TRBD1 (7 bases). This receptor was taken from a human donor in good health (CMV status not recorded). Some clones in this sample may be carry-over from other donors' samples. The CDR3 bases are TGCAGTGCTGCGGGACAGCTCACCTACAATGAGCAGTTCTTC. This codes for CSAAGQLTYNEQFF.